This passage covers 10 T cell receptor beta chains from one sample sequenced in a study of circulating tumor DNA in untreated peripheral T-cell lymphoma. Repertoires were generated with immunoSEQ multiplex PCR, while TCRdb's copy carries only in-frame clones and drops some. Of some 10,000 clones in the sample, about 75% were seen once. The specimen sequenced was tumor tissue. These TCRs come from a human donor with peripheral T-cell lymphoma.

The chain couples TRBV6-8 to TRBJ2-2; TRBD2 matches 11 bases. V shed 6 bases, J shed 3 bases, and the junction held 9 bases outside the gene matches. The CDR3 extends over 17 amino acids. Germline values: CDR1 MNHGY, CDR2 SAAAGT. The DNA of the CDR3 is TGTGCCAGCAGCTTAACTAGCGGGGGCCCCGACACCGGGGAGCTGTTTTTT. Translated: CASSLTSGGPDTGELFF.

The chain is built from TRBV12-2 and TRBJ1-5. TRBV12-2 is assigned pseudogene status. This CDR3 has 15 residues. The CDR3 loop reads CATPPGRGYNQPQHF. CDR3 sequence (DNA): TGTGCCACACCGCCGGGTCGGGGCTACAATCAGCCCCAGCATTTT.

The chain couples TRBV6-8 to TRBJ2-7, with 13 bases identical to TRBD2. This CDR3 contains 15 residues. The V gene end was trimmed by 6 bases and the J gene end by 0 bases; junction bases not matched to a gene: 2. The germline V gene has CDR1 MNHGY and CDR2 SAAAGT. CDR3 amino acids: CASRGLAGFSYEQYF. The CDR3 DNA follows: TGTGCCAGCAGGGGACTAGCGGGGTTCTCCTACGAGCAGTACTTC.

In nucleotides, the CDR3 is TGTGCCAGCACTTTGGGGGGGTTGACCGGGGAGCTGTTTTTT. The encoded protein is CASTLGGLTGELFF. The J gene is TRBJ2-2, the V gene TRBV28; 7 bases are shared with TRBD2. V was clipped by 7 bases and J by 5 bases; unmatched bases: 7. Germline V lookup: CDR1 MDHEN, CDR2 SYDVKM. The CDR3 spans 14 residues.

V gene TRBV18 combines with J gene TRBJ1-2; D not certain. The CDR3 sequence is 13 residues long. Per germline, CDR1 KGHSH and CDR2 LQKENI. Trimming removed 2 bases at V and 6 bases at J, with 10 bases between. CDR3 sequence: CASSPFEEDGYTF. The CDR3 nucleotides read TGTGCCAGCTCACCATTTGAAGAGGATGGCTACACCTTC.

The V call is TRBV30, the J call TRBJ1-3; D unclear. V was clipped by 2 bases and J by 3 bases, with 11 bases between them. The CDR3 contains 14 residues. Germline V gene data show CDR1 as GTSNPN and CDR2 as SVGIG (reference sequence). CDR3 sequence reads: CAWSQLGFGNTIYF. DNA of the CDR3: TGTGCCTGGAGTCAACTAGGGTTTGGAAACACCATATATTTT.

This chain uses TRBV15 with TRBJ1-4, with D uncertain. The V gene's germline CDR1 is LNHNV and CDR2 YYDKDF (reference sequence). This CDR3 contains 16 residues. Trimming shortened V by 1 base and J by 4 bases, and 13 bases separated the two germline ends. CDR3 in DNA: TGTGCCACCAGCAGAGGCCTCGATCGGGGTAATGAAAAACTGTTTTTT. It yields the protein CATSRGLDRGNEKLFF.

This chain joins TRBV11-3 and TRBJ2-3, with D possibly TRBD1 on 5 matching bases. This CDR3 spans 16 amino acids. Germline CDR1 reads SGHNT; CDR2 reads YENEEA. Trimming took 5 bases from V and 0 from J, leaving 15 bases between them. CDR3 region: CASSQATAPSTDTQYF. The CDR3 region has the DNA TGTGCCAGCAGCCAAGCGACAGCACCTAGCACAGATACGCAGTATTTT.

The chain uses TRBV28 and TRBJ2-5; 10 nucleotides agree with TRBD1. Germline assignment: CDR1 MDHEN and CDR2 SYDVKM. The V segment lost 7 bases and the J segment 5 bases; nucleotides outside the gene matches: 10. CDR3 length: 15 amino acids. DNA for the CDR3: TGTGCCAGCAATTCCAAGACAGGGGGCACGGAGACCCAGTACTTC. It encodes CASNSKTGGTETQYF.

The chain joins TRBV18 to TRBJ1-2, with a possible D match to TRBD1 (5 bases). The CDR3 contains 14 residues. V lost 4 bases and J 4 bases, leaving 13 bases between the germline ends. CDR1 is KGHSH, CDR2 LQKENI, per germline. CDR3 coding DNA: TGTGCCAGCTCACACTTCAGGGTTGGCTATGGCTACACCTTC. Translation gives CASSHFRVGYGYTF. Full variable domain (remainder filled in from reference TRBV18 and TRBJ1-2): NAGVMQNPRHLVRRRGQEARLRCSPMKGHSHVYWYRQLPEEGLKFMVYLQKENIIDESGMPKERFSAEFPKEGPSILRIQQVVRGDSAAYFCASSHFRVGYGYTFGSGTRLTVV.